Shown below are 31 T cell receptor beta chains from a single sample sequenced in a study of T cells in localized non-small cell lung cancer. Repertoires were generated with immunoSEQ multiplex PCR, while TCRdb's copy carries only in-frame clones and drops some. The table records roughly 30,000 clones, 84% of them present only once. The sequenced sample was peripheral blood mononuclear cells, obtained before any cancer treatment. All receptors derive from a man aged 35-75 years with stage III lung adenocarcinoma.

The chain combines TRBV5-1 with TRBJ2-7; no clear D gene. The V end was cut by 1 base, the J end by 6 bases, with 17 bases between. This CDR3 is built from 15 residues. Germline CDR1 reads SGHRS; CDR2 reads YFSETQ. The CDR3 region has the DNA TGCGCCAGCAGCTTGCAGGCTGCCTCCTCGGGCGAGCAGTACTTC. Its translation is CASSLQAASSGEQYF.

Only a few counts were recorded for this clone. This chain joins TRBV27 and TRBJ1-6; D is possibly TRBD1 (6 bases). The V gene's germline CDR1 is MNHEY and CDR2 SMNVEV (reference sequence). This CDR3 has 15 residues. With 6 bases removed from V and 6 bases from J, the gap between germline ends came to 15 bases. DNA of the CDR3: TGTGCCAGCAGCCCTTCTTGGACAGTTAATTCACCCCTCCACTTT. Its translation: CASSPSWTVNSPLHF.

This clone was detected only once. The genes are TRBV5-5 and TRBJ2-3; D may be TRBD2 (6 bases). Germline V gene sequence: CDR1 SGHKS, CDR2 YYEKEE (reference sequence). With 2 bases removed from V and 5 bases from J, the gap between germline ends came to 9 bases. CDR3 length: 13 amino acids. CDR3 region: CASSFGSEDTQYF. CDR3 nucleotide sequence: TGTGCCAGCAGCTTCGGGAGTGAAGATACGCAGTATTTT.

The chain couples TRBV19 to TRBJ2-6; the D gene could be TRBD1 or TRBD2 (5 bases each). Trimming left V 5 bases short and J 0 bases short, with 14 bases between. Looked up from germline, CDR1 is LNHDA and CDR2 is SQIVND (reference sequence). The CDR3 spans 17 residues. The CDR3 DNA reads TGTGCCAGTAGTTCGAGGGGATTCAACTCTGGGGCCAACGTCCTGACTTTC. It codes for CASSSRGFNSGANVLTF.

V is TRBV28 and J is TRBJ2-7; D not certain. V gave up 2 bases and J gave up 4 bases, with 6 bases separating them. CDR1 MDHEN and CDR2 SYDVKM come from the germline V gene. CDR3 length equals 12 residues. The CDR3 region has the DNA TGTGCCAGCAGTTTAAGTGAGTACGAGCAGTACTTC. It yields the protein CASSLSEYEQYF.

The chain links TRBV7-8 to TRBJ2-7; D is ambiguous. Germline CDR1 SGHVS, CDR2 FQNEAQ. Trimming pared 1 base from V and 4 bases from J, leaving 20 bases between. This CDR3 has 17 residues. The CDR3: CASSLVYRRNSAYEQYV. The CDR3 DNA reads as TGTGCCAGCAGCTTAGTTTACCGCAGGAACTCTGCGTACGAGCAGTACGTC.

This chain uses TRBV7-9 with TRBJ1-4; TRBD1 matches 7 bases. The germline gives CDR1 SEHNR, CDR2 FQNEAQ (reference sequence). This CDR3 comprises 14 residues. V shed 1 base, J shed 9 bases, and the junction held 5 bases outside the gene matches. CDR3 in DNA: TGTGCCAGCAGCTTAGTAAACAGGGGCCAAAAACTGTTTTTT. This sequence encodes CASSLVNRGQKLFF.

This sequence joins TRBV7-2 and TRBJ2-1; 7 positions match TRBD2. V dropped 5 bases and J dropped 6; count of bases not matched to a gene: 7. Germline CDR1 is SGHTA and CDR2 is FQGNSA. The CDR3 spans 14 residues. The CDR3 protein is CASSPRDYGNEQFF. The CDR3 DNA reads TGTGCCAGCAGCCCCCGGGACTACGGCAATGAGCAGTTCTTC.

The gene calls are TRBV28 and TRBJ1-2, with 8 bases lining up with TRBD1. Germline loops: CDR1 MDHEN, CDR2 SYDVKM. The J segment lost 14 bases and the V segment lost 3 bases, leaving 8 bases of the junction unmatched. This CDR3 has 12 residues. The CDR3 DNA reads TGTGCCAGCAGTTTGTCACAGGGGGACGTGACCTTC. Encoded protein: CASSLSQGDVTF.

The chain is built from TRBV2 and TRBJ1-3, with D perhaps matching TRBD1 (5 bases). Germline V gives CDR1 SNHLY, CDR2 FYNNEI. CDR3 length equals 14 residues. V lost 7 bases and J 2 bases, leaving 12 bases between the germline ends. The DNA for the CDR3 is TGTGCCAGCAAGGGACGCTCTACTGGAAACACCATATATTTT. The encoded protein is CASKGRSTGNTIYF.

This chain uses TRBV9 with TRBJ2-2, with 7 nucleotides matching TRBD2. V was clipped by 5 bases and J by 5 bases; unmatched bases: 9. CDR3 length equals 15 residues. In germline, CDR1 is SGDLS, CDR2 YYNGEE. The CDR3 region has the DNA TGTGCCAGCAGTATCTCGACGGGAGGTACCGGGGAGCTGTTTTTT. This sequence encodes CASSISTGGTGELFF.

This chain joins TRBV5-4 and TRBJ1-2, with D maybe TRBD1 (6 bases). V was clipped by 6 bases and J by 3 bases, with 15 bases between them. This CDR3 has 14 amino acids. Germline loops: CDR1 SGHNT, CDR2 YYREEE (reference sequence). CDR3 amino acids: CASKHRDRDYGYTF. CDR3 DNA: TGTGCCAGCAAACACAGGGATAGGGACTATGGCTACACCTTC.

This sequence joins TRBV11-2 and TRBJ2-7, with a tentative D call TRBD2 (7 bases). CDR1 is SGHAT, CDR2 FQNNGV, per germline. The CDR3 extends over 15 amino acids. Trimming removed 0 bases at V and 2 bases at J, with 11 bases between. The CDR3 region is CASSLDRGAPYEQYV. CDR3 in DNA: TGTGCCAGCAGCTTAGATCGGGGGGCCCCCTACGAGCAGTACGTC.

This clone appeared a single time. This sequence joins TRBV18 and TRBJ2-4; TRBD1 matches 9 bases. The CDR3 has 15 amino acids. Germline lookup yields CDR1 KGHSH and CDR2 LQKENI. V gave up 4 bases and J gave up 5 bases; unmatched junction bases: 6. DNA for the CDR3: TGTGCCAGCTCACGAAGGACAGGGGAGGAAAACATTCAGTACTTC. Translated, it gives CASSRRTGEENIQYF. Full variable domain (rest looked up from reference TRBV18 and TRBJ2-4): NAGVMQNPRHLVRRRGQEARLRCSPMKGHSHVYWYRQLPEEGLKFMVYLQKENIIDESGMPKERFSAEFPKEGPSILRIQQVVRGDSAAYFCASSRRTGEENIQYFGAGTRLSVL.

This chain uses TRBV6-5 with TRBJ2-1; no clear D gene. Germline lookup yields CDR1 MNHEY and CDR2 SVGAGI. The ends were cut back, 0 bases at V and 9 bases at J, with 15 bases in the middle. The CDR3 covers 15 residues. CDR3 residues: CASSYSPPTSAEQFF. The CDR3 coding sequence is TGTGCCAGCAGTTACTCGCCCCCGACCAGCGCTGAGCAGTTCTTC.

This chain joins TRBV13 and TRBJ2-5, with TRBD2 matching 14 bases. V lost 6 bases and J lost 2; bases outside the gene matches: 20. Germline assignment: CDR1 PRHDT and CDR2 FYEKMQ (reference sequence). The CDR3 sequence is 21 residues long. The CDR3, as DNA: TGTGCCAGCAGTCCGATTGCCGCCGGGACTAGCGGGAGTTTCCGTCAAGAGACCCAGTACTTC. Residues: CASSPIAAGTSGSFRQETQYF.

The rearrangement links TRBV7-8 to TRBJ2-2; D ambiguous. The CDR3 consists of 15 residues. From germline, CDR1 is SGHVS and CDR2 FQNEAQ. V lost 5 bases, J lost 5 bases, and 15 bases lay in between. The CDR3 spells CASSPWTAITGELFF. The CDR3 region has the DNA TGTGCCAGCAGCCCATGGACGGCTATTACCGGGGAGCTGTTTTTT.

V is TRBV5-1 and J is TRBJ2-1; D remains ambiguous. The CDR3 consists of 13 residues. Germline CDR1 and CDR2: SGHRS and YFSETQ. Trimming shortened V by 1 base and J by 3 bases, and 5 bases separated the two germline ends. The CDR3 here is CASSLSDYNEQFF. DNA of the CDR3: TGCGCCAGCAGCTTGTCGGACTACAATGAGCAGTTCTTC.

The rearrangement uses TRBV11-3 and TRBJ2-1; 9 bases are a match to TRBD2. This CDR3 is 15 amino acids long. Losses at the gene ends were 5 bases for V and 2 bases for J; bases not matched to a gene: 4. Per the germline V gene, CDR1 is SGHNT and CDR2 is YENEEA. The CDR3 coding sequence is TGTGCCAGCAGCGCCCGCGGGGGGGCCTACAATGAGCAGTTCTTC. It codes for CASSARGGAYNEQFF.

In its sample, this clone was seen a few times. This chain links TRBV6-1 with TRBJ2-7, with D tentatively TRBD1 (5 bases). The CDR3 consists of 12 residues. Trimming pared 4 bases from V and 2 bases from J, leaving 6 bases between. Looked up from germline, CDR1 is MNHNS and CDR2 is SASEGT. CDR3 sequence reads: CASSGGPYEQYF. The CDR3 nucleotides read TGTGCCAGCAGTGGGGGCCCCTACGAGCAGTACTTC.

In its sample, this clone was seen once. The chain is built from TRBV5-1 and TRBJ2-3; 7 nucleotides line up with TRBD1. Losses at the gene ends were 4 bases for V and 3 bases for J; bases not matched to a gene: 5. CDR1 is SGHRS and CDR2 is YFSETQ in the germline V gene. This CDR3 has 14 amino acids. CDR3 amino acids: CASSLDRETDTQYF. In nucleotides, the CDR3 is TGCGCCAGCAGCCTAGACAGGGAGACAGATACGCAGTATTTT.

V gene TRBV28 combines with J gene TRBJ1-5, with 7 bases aligning to TRBD1. Germline assignment: CDR1 MDHEN and CDR2 SYDVKM. CDR3 length: 16 residues. The trim removed 3 bases at V and 3 bases at J, leaving 8 bases unmatched. CDR3 nucleotides: TGTGCCAGCAGTTTTGATCAGGGGGGGCCCAATCAGCCCCAGCATTTT. It codes for CASSFDQGGPNQPQHF.

The rearrangement uses TRBV7-9 and TRBJ2-7; TRBD2 matches 11 bases. The CDR3 consists of 16 residues. Germline loops: CDR1 SEHNR, CDR2 FQNEAQ (reference sequence). V dropped 3 bases and J dropped 7; count of bases not matched to a gene: 11. For the CDR3, the DNA is TGTGCCAGCAGCTTTGCGGGACTAGCGGACCCTAAAGAGCAGTACTTC. The encoded protein is CASSFAGLADPKEQYF.

This sequence joins TRBV18 and TRBJ2-7; D unresolved. Germline V gives CDR1 KGHSH, CDR2 LQKENI. The V gene lost 3 bases and the J gene lost 3 bases, with 6 bases spanning the gap. The CDR3 is 12 residues long. Here the CDR3 reads CASSPRGYEQYF. CDR3 sequence (DNA): TGTGCCAGCTCACCCCGAGGCTACGAGCAGTACTTC. The entire variable domain, with the rest obtained from reference TRBV18 and TRBJ2-7, is as follows: NAGVMQNPRHLVRRRGQEARLRCSPMKGHSHVYWYRQLPEEGLKFMVYLQKENIIDESGMPKERFSAEFPKEGPSILRIQQVVRGDSAAYFCASSPRGYEQYFGPGTRLTVT.

This clone occurred a few times. This chain joins TRBV5-1 and TRBJ2-7, with TRBD2 identical over 8 bases. CDR3 size: 16 residues. After removal of 0 bases from V and 1 base from J, the junction contained 6 bases not matched to a gene. Germline-derived CDR1 and CDR2 are SGHRS and YFSETQ. Here the CDR3 DNA reads TGCGCCAGCAGCTTGGAGCCCGGGACTAGTTCCTACGAGCAGTACTTC. Residues: CASSLEPGTSSYEQYF.

The rearrangement links TRBV7-3 to TRBJ2-5; D is uncertain. With 2 bases removed from V and 5 bases from J, the gap between germline ends came to 9 bases. Germline V gene sequence: CDR1 SGHTA, CDR2 FQGTGA. The CDR3 is 13 amino acids. The DNA for the CDR3 is TGTGCCAGCAGCTTAGCAGAGACGGAGACCCAGTACTTC. This translates into CASSLAETETQYF. Variable domain in full (rest from reference TRBV7-3 and TRBJ2-5): GAGVSQTPSNKVTEKGKYVELRCDPISGHTALYWYRQSLGQGPEFLIYFQGTGAADDSGLPNDRFFAVRPEGSVSTLKIQRTERGDSAVYLCASSLAETETQYFGPGTRLLVL.

The V call is TRBV28, the J call TRBJ1-3; the D gene is possibly TRBD1 (5 bases). Per germline, CDR1 MDHEN and CDR2 SYDVKM. The CDR3 is made up of 15 amino acids. The V gene lost 1 base and the J gene lost 5 bases, with 12 bases spanning the gap. CDR3 DNA sequence: TGTGCCAGCAGTTTATCGGGGGTTGGGCGAAACACCATATATTTT. This codes for CASSLSGVGRNTIYF.

This sequence joins TRBV27 and TRBJ1-5, with D possibly matching TRBD1 (5 bases). V lost 6 bases to trimming and J lost 3 bases, with 15 bases between them. This CDR3 spans 15 amino acids. CDR1 is MNHEY, CDR2 SMNVEV, per germline (reference sequence). The CDR3 is CASSPSSGNNQPQHF. The CDR3 bases are TGTGCCAGCAGCCCTAGTTCAGGGAACAATCAGCCCCAGCATTTT.

V is TRBV6-6 and J is TRBJ1-4; D not certain. The CDR3 is 15 residues long. The V end was cut by 5 bases, the J end by 0 bases, with 10 bases between. In germline, CDR1 is MNHNY, CDR2 SVGAGI (reference sequence). CDR3 nucleotide sequence: TGTGCCAGCAGTCTCAACCCCACAACTAATGAAAAACTGTTTTTT. Amino acid sequence: CASSLNPTTNEKLFF.

V and J are TRBV28 and TRBJ2-7; D may be TRBD1 (5 bases). This CDR3 is 12 amino acids long. Germline lookup yields CDR1 MDHEN and CDR2 SYDVKM. Trimming cost V 9 bases and J 3 bases, with 12 bases left between them. CDR3 protein: CASRNQGYEQYV. The DNA for the CDR3 is TGTGCCAGTCGGAACCAGGGCTACGAGCAGTACGTC.

This chain uses TRBV6-1 with TRBJ1-4; TRBD1 might be the D (6 bases). Trimming removed 6 bases from V and 3 bases from J, with 11 bases in between. CDR3 length: 14 residues. CDR1 and CDR2 (germline): MNHNS, SASEGT. In DNA, the CDR3 is TGTGCCAGCAGCCGAGGGGGATCTAATGAAAAACTGTTTTTT. Translating it yields CASSRGGSNEKLFF.